The 22 T cell receptor beta chains below all came from one sample that was sequenced in a study of T cell responses to AZD1222 COVID-19 vaccine. Profiled with immunoSEQ multiplex PCR; TCRdb holds only in-frame clones, not every one. This sample has about 160,000 clones, with 94% found just once. The specimen was peripheral blood, collected on day 0 of AZD1222 vaccination. Receptors originate from an adult in good health.

The chain employs TRBV29-1 and TRBJ1-2; 7 positions agree with TRBD1. The CDR3 consists of 13 residues. Germline V gives CDR1 SQVTM, CDR2 ANQGSEA. With 1 base clipped from V and 3 bases from J, the junction kept 2 bases outside the gene matches. This CDR3 is CSVEGGTDYGYTF. CDR3 coding DNA: TGCAGCGTTGAAGGCGGGACAGACTATGGCTACACCTTC.

The chain carries TRBV6-5 and TRBJ2-7; tentative D call: TRBD2 (6 bases). V lost 4 bases and J lost 4, with 20 bases in between. Germline V gene sequence: CDR1 MNHEY, CDR2 SVGAGI. The CDR3 is 16 amino acids. The CDR3 protein is CASSCHTARREYEQYV. For the CDR3, the DNA is TGTGCCAGCAGTTGCCACACCGCAAGGAGGGAGTACGAGCAGTACGTC.

This chain connects TRBV4-1 to TRBJ2-7, with 7 bases matching TRBD1. CDR3 length: 15 amino acids. Losses at the gene ends were 1 base for V and 3 bases for J; bases not matched to a gene: 6. From germline, CDR1 is MGHRA and CDR2 YSYEKL. Here the CDR3 DNA reads TGCGCCAGCAGCCAAGGCGCTGGGACAGACTACGAGCAGTACGTC. Translation gives CASSQGAGTDYEQYV.

The chain is built from TRBV11-2 and TRBJ2-1; D not certain. Trimming removed 4 bases at V and 3 bases at J, with 7 bases between. CDR3 size: 13 residues. Germline CDR1 and CDR2: SGHAT and FQNNGV. CDR3 region: CASSSTLYNEQFF. DNA for the CDR3: TGTGCCAGCAGCTCGACTCTCTACAATGAGCAGTTCTTC. The full variable domain, rest sourced from reference TRBV11-2 and TRBJ2-1, is EAGVAQSPRYKIIEKRQSVAFWCNPISGHATLYWYQQILGQGPKLLIQFQNNGVVDDSQLPKDRFSAERLKGVDSTLKIQPAKLEDSAVYLCASSSTLYNEQFFGPGTRLTVL.

The chain recombines TRBV4-2 with TRBJ2-5; D ambiguous. Germline CDR1 LGHNA, CDR2 YNFKEQ. CDR3 length: 14 residues. Trimming took off 2 bases at V and 4 bases at J, with 11 bases between the two ends. The CDR3 region is CASSQSGVLETQYF. The CDR3 DNA sequence: TGTGCCAGCAGCCAATCCGGAGTATTAGAGACCCAGTACTTC.

The V gene is TRBV7-2, the J gene TRBJ2-5, with no clear D. This CDR3 spans 14 amino acids. V lost 2 bases, J lost 5 bases, and 12 bases lay in between. CDR1 is SGHTA and CDR2 is FQGNSA in the germline V gene. CDR3 coding DNA: TGTGCCAGCAGCTTAAATAGTGTTGGGGAGACCCAGTACTTC. Protein: CASSLNSVGETQYF.

This clone has a single count. The chain uses TRBV11-3 and TRBJ2-2, with 8 bases that match TRBD1. This CDR3 comprises 17 residues. CDR1 SGHNT and CDR2 YENEEA come from the germline V gene. The ends lost 5 bases at V and 6 bases at J; junction bases unmatched: 14. The CDR3 bases are TGTGCCAGCAGCCCCCGACGGGGGACAGGCTCCCCCGGGGAGCTGTTTTTT. It codes for CASSPRRGTGSPGELFF.

This rearrangement joins TRBV24-1 to TRBJ1-1; D perhaps matches TRBD1 (5 bases). V was cut by 5 bases and J by 4 bases, with 13 bases left in between. In germline, CDR1 is KGHDR, CDR2 SFDVKD. CDR3 length: 14 amino acids. The DNA of the CDR3 is TGTGCCACCAGTGCCCCCGGGGGGACCACTGAAGCTTTCTTT. This gives the protein CATSAPGGTTEAFF.

The chain employs TRBV29-1 and TRBJ1-2; TRBD1 aligns across 8 bases. The CDR3 spans 14 residues. Trimming at V came to 3 bases and at J to 4 bases, leaving 7 bases not matched to a gene. Germline-derived CDR1 and CDR2 are SQVTM and ANQGSEA. This CDR3 is CSVDPTGDSYGYTF. In DNA form, the CDR3 reads TGCAGCGTTGACCCGACAGGGGACTCCTATGGCTACACCTTC.

The rearrangement uses TRBV4-3 and TRBJ2-3; 7 positions match TRBD2. The V gene end was trimmed by 0 bases and the J gene end by 1 base; junction bases not matched to a gene: 10. This CDR3 contains 18 residues. Germline CDR1 LGHNA, CDR2 YSLEER. CDR3 bases: TGCGCCAGCAGCCAAGAACCCCCCGGCACTAGCGGCACAGATACGCAGTATTTT. This gives the protein CASSQEPPGTSGTDTQYF.

The genes are TRBV7-3 and TRBJ2-5, with D unresolved. This CDR3 is built from 15 residues. CDR1 and CDR2 from the germline V gene are SGHTA and FQGTGA. The V gene lost 4 bases and the J gene lost 0 bases, with 12 bases spanning the gap. The CDR3 sequence: CASSSGSHNQETQYF. CDR3 nucleotides: TGTGCCAGCAGCTCGGGCAGCCACAACCAAGAGACCCAGTACTTC.

The chain couples TRBV6-4 to TRBJ1-2; 9 bases line up with TRBD1. This CDR3 region has 15 residues. After removal of 2 bases from V and 2 bases from J, the junction contained 3 bases not matched to a gene. Germline values: CDR1 MRHNA, CDR2 SNTAGT. The DNA of the CDR3 is TGTGCCAGCAGTGACCGCGGACAGGGGAACTATGGCTACACCTTC. Encoded protein: CASSDRGQGNYGYTF.

The chain is built from TRBV12-3 or TRBV12-4 and TRBJ1-1, with a weak D call TRBD1 (6 bases). This CDR3 has 13 residues. V was shortened by 3 bases and J by 5 bases, with 10 bases between the two germline ends. CDR3: CASSLGGLTEAFF. The CDR3 DNA follows: TGTGCCAGCAGTTTGGGGGGGCTTACTGAAGCTTTCTTT.

This clone was seen a few times. The CDR3 region has the DNA TGTGCCAGCAGCCCACTGGCTAGCGGGAGCGGGGAGCTGTTTTTT. This encodes CASSPLASGSGELFF. The chain uses TRBV7-9 and TRBJ2-2; 10 bases line up with TRBD2. Trimming cost V 5 bases and J 7 bases; bases outside gene matches: 7. Germline-derived CDR1 and CDR2 are SEHNR and FQNEAQ (reference sequence). The CDR3 is 15 amino acids.

The chain uses TRBV7-9 and TRBJ2-1, with TRBD2 as a possible D gene (6 bases). The germline V and J ends were trimmed by 5 bases and 1 base, with 15 bases remaining between them. The V gene's germline CDR1 is SEHNR and CDR2 FQNEAQ (reference sequence). The CDR3 spans 16 residues. CDR3 residues: CASSRQGGASYNEQFF. In DNA, the CDR3 is TGTGCCAGCAGCCGGCAGGGCGGGGCGTCCTACAATGAGCAGTTCTTC.

This rearrangement joins TRBV29-1 to TRBJ1-2; the match to TRBD1 covers 9 bases. Germline V gene lookup returns CDR1 SQVTM and CDR2 ANQGSEA. This CDR3 region has 13 residues. V was pared by 3 bases and J by 7 bases, with 6 bases of the junction left unmatched. CDR3 loop: CSVEGQGTSGYTF. The CDR3 nucleotides are TGCAGCGTTGAGGGACAGGGAACGAGTGGCTACACCTTC. Supplemented by reference TRBV29-1 and TRBJ1-2, the full variable domain reads SAVISQKPSRDICQRGTSLTIQCQVDSQVTMMFWYRQQPGQSLTLIATANQGSEATYESGFVIDKFPISRPNLTFSTLTVSNMSPEDSSIYLCSVEGQGTSGYTFGSGTRLTVV.

This clone was detected only once. This chain links TRBV5-4 with TRBJ1-1, with D unclear. Germline V gene sequence: CDR1 SGHNT, CDR2 YYREEE (reference sequence). Deletions cut 1 base from V and 1 base from J, with 5 bases between. This CDR3 has 13 residues. In DNA form, the CDR3 reads TGTGCCAGCAGCTTGTCCAAGAACACTGAAGCTTTCTTT. It yields the protein CASSLSKNTEAFF.

This sequence joins TRBV28 and TRBJ2-7; 9 positions match TRBD1. Germline CDR1 and CDR2: MDHEN and SYDVKM. The CDR3 is 14 residues long. The V gene end was trimmed by 7 bases and the J gene end by 6 bases; junction bases not matched to a gene: 10. As DNA, the CDR3 is TGTGCCAGCAACACAGGGGGCGCGGTATTCGAGCAGTACGTC. Translated, it gives CASNTGGAVFEQYV.

This clone was counted once. This chain links TRBV12-3 or TRBV12-4 with TRBJ2-2; no clear D. V lost 3 bases, J lost 4 bases, and 0 bases lay in between. The CDR3 totals 11 residues. CDR3 sequence reads: CASSFTGELFF. As DNA, the CDR3 is TGTGCCAGCAGTTTCACCGGGGAGCTGTTTTTT.

The V call is TRBV27, the J call TRBJ1-3; D ambiguous. Per the germline V gene, CDR1 is MNHEY and CDR2 is SMNVEV (reference sequence). Between the trimmed V and J ends, which lost 6 bases and 1 base, there was a span of 13 bases. The CDR3 contains 15 residues. The CDR3: CASRPQSVSGNTIYF. Written as DNA, the CDR3 is TGTGCCAGCAGGCCACAAAGCGTATCTGGAAACACCATATATTTT.

In this sample, this clone turned up once. This sequence joins TRBV19 and TRBJ2-7; tentative D call: TRBD1 (5 bases). CDR1 is LNHDA and CDR2 is SQIVND in the germline V gene (reference sequence). Trimming left V 9 bases short and J 2 bases short, with 14 bases between. The CDR3 runs to 13 residues. CDR3: CAREGRQPYEQYV. For the CDR3, the DNA is TGTGCCAGGGAAGGGCGACAGCCCTACGAGCAGTACGTC.

V and J are TRBV27 and TRBJ2-3; D tentatively reads TRBD1 or TRBD2 (5 bases each). In germline, CDR1 is MNHEY, CDR2 SMNVEV (reference sequence). The CDR3 extends over 15 amino acids. V was trimmed by 3 bases and J by 0 bases, leaving 10 bases between them. The CDR3 loop is CASSFGAISTDTQYF. CDR3 nucleotides: TGTGCCAGCAGTTTCGGGGCGATTAGCACAGATACGCAGTATTTT.